This T cell receptor beta chain came from a study of patients and donors after allogeneic stem cell transplantation. Each CDR3 protein is one row after TCRdb ran MiXCR on the RT-PCR reads. The table includes approximately 170,000 distinct CDR3 sequences, roughly 31% detected once. V dropped 0 bases and J dropped 2 bases, with 5 bases sitting between them. The length of the CDR3 is 13 residues. The germline V gene has CDR1 LNHNV and CDR2 YYDKDF (reference sequence). The chain links TRBV15 to TRBJ2-7; D not certain. The sequence was obtained from a human donor who was either an allogeneic HSCT recipient or a stem cell or donor lymphocyte infusion donor (not recorded which). It is not recorded whose cells these are; they may come from a transplant donor. Sequenced: blood, either unsorted or a sorted T cell fraction (not recorded which). CDR3 region: CATSRDIPYEQYF. CDR3 coding DNA: TGTGCCACCAGCAGAGACATTCCCTACGAGCAGTACTTC.